This entry concerns a single T cell receptor beta chain. Its antigen is as yet unknown. These data belong to a study of OX40 agonist ivuxolimab in advanced cancers. Study information: Recorded diagnoses for dose-escalation patients were hepatocellular carcinoma, melanoma, renal cell or head and neck cancer.

Findings and limits, study-wide: Individuals who were partial responders at 0.1-3.0 mg/kg had clonal expansion that ranked among the lowest.

The repertoire was sequenced with immunoSEQ multiplex PCR; TCRdb's copy has only in-frame clones and lacks some. This sample has 90,000 to 150,000 clones, with roughly nine tenths found just once. The source was CD4+ or CD8+ T cells sorted from blood, collected in a trial of the OX40 agonist ivuxolimab. The TCR was taken from an adult with an advanced solid tumor such as melanoma, head and neck, liver or kidney cancer.

In DNA, the CDR3 is TGTGCCTGGAGGGTTGTTGGGAACACTGAAGCTTTCTTT. Translation: CAWRVVGNTEAFF. The chain uses TRBV30 and TRBJ1-1; no reliable D call. CDR3 size: 13 residues. Trimming pared 3 bases from V and 1 base from J, leaving 9 bases between. Germline lookup yields CDR1 GTSNPN and CDR2 SVGIG (reference sequence).